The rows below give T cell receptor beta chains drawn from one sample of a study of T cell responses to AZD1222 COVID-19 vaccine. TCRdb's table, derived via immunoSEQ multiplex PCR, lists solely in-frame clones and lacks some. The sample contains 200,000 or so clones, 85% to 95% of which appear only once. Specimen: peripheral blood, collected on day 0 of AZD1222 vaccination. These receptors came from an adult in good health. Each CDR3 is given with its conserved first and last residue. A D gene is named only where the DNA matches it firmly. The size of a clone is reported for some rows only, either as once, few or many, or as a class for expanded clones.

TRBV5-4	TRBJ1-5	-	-	CASSLEGRDQPQHF	TGTGCCAGCAGCTTGGAAGGGAGAGATCAGCCCCAGCATTTT
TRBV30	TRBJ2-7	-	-	CAWSQTGVYEQYF	TGTGCCTGGAGTCAAACAGGAGTTTACGAGCAGTACTTC
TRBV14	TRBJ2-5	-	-	CASSQDRGASETQYF	TGTGCCAGCAGCCAAGATCGGGGGGCGAGTGAGACCCAGTACTTC
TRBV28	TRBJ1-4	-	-	CASSPRELIEKLFF	TGTGCCAGCAGTCCCAGGGAGTTAATCGAAAAACTGTTTTTT
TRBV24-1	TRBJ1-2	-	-	CATSGENYGYTF	TGTGCCACCAGTGGGGAGAACTATGGCTACACCTTC
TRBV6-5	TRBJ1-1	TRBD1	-	CASNTGVVMNTEAFF	TGTGCCAGCAACACAGGGGTGGTTATGAACACTGAAGCTTTCTTT
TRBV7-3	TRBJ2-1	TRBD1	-	CASSQGDEQFF	TGTGCCAGCAGCCAGGGGGATGAGCAGTTCTTC
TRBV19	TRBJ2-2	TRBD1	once	CASSMTGGTPAGELFF	TGTGCCAGTAGTATGACAGGGGGCACCCCCGCCGGGGAGCTGTTTTTT
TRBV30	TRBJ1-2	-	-	CAWAVGRYNYGYTF	TGTGCCTGGGCCGTTGGGCGGTATAACTATGGCTACACCTTC
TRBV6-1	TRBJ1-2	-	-	CASSDIRGGYNYGYTF	TGTGCCAGCAGTGACATCAGGGGAGGTTATAACTATGGCTACACCTTC
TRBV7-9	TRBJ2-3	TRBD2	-	CAFLAGDTQYF	TGTGCCTTCCTAGCGGGAGATACGCAGTATTTT
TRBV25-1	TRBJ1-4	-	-	CASRPGPDGRGQLFF	TGTGCCAGCAGACCAGGACCGGACGGCCGTGGCCAACTGTTTTTT
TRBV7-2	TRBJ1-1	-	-	CASSLNRARNTEAFF	TGTGCCAGCAGCTTAAACCGGGCCAGGAACACTGAAGCTTTCTTT
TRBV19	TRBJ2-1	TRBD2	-	CASSTGTSSNEQFF	TGTGCCAGTAGTACCGGGACTAGCTCCAATGAGCAGTTCTTC
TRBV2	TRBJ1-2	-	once	CASSVGRQLYGYTF	TGTGCCAGCAGTGTAGGGCGACAGTTATATGGCTACACCTTC
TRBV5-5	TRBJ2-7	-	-	CASSFGEYEQYF	TGTGCCAGCAGCTTTGGAGAATACGAGCAGTACTTC
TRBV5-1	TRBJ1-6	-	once	CASSTGRARIDGSPLHF	TGCGCCAGCAGCACTGGACGAGCGCGTATTGATGGTTCACCCCTCCACTTT
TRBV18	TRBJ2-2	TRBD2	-	CASSPLAGGNTGELFF	TGTGCCAGCTCACCTCTGGCGGGAGGGAACACCGGGGAGCTGTTTTTT
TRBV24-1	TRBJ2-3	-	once	CATSDHRPTDTQYF	TGTGCCACCAGTGATCACCGGCCAACAGATACGCAGTATTTT
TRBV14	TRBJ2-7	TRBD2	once	CASSVGLAGPISYEQYF	TGTGCCAGCAGCGTCGGACTAGCGGGCCCTATTTCCTACGAGCAGTACTTC
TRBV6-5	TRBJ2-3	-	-	CASSSSRGSSSDTQYF	TGTGCCAGCAGTTCCTCTCGAGGATCCTCCTCAGATACGCAGTATTTT
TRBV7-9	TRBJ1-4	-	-	CASSFGETTNEKLFF	TGTGCCAGCAGCTTTGGGGAGACAACTAATGAAAAACTGTTTTTT
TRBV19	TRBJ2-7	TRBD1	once	CASSRLGTGDSYEQYF	TGTGCCAGTAGTCGTCTCGGGACAGGGGACTCCTACGAGCAGTACTTC
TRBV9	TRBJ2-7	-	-	CASSGGPDLSSYEQYF	TGTGCCAGCAGCGGGGGACCAGACTTGAGCTCCTACGAGCAGTACTTC
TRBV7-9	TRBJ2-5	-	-	CASSLQGLLSGTQYF	TGTGCCAGCAGCTTACAGGGACTCCTCTCAGGGACCCAGTACTTC
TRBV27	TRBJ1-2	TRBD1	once	CASRPWGGGNYGYTF	TGTGCCAGCCGACCCTGGGGAGGGGGCAACTATGGCTACACCTTC
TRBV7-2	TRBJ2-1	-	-	CASSPFWVEQFF	TGTGCCAGCAGCCCCTTCTGGGTTGAGCAGTTCTTC
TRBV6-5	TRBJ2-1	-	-	CASGASSYNEQFF	TGTGCCAGCGGGGCGAGCTCCTACAATGAGCAGTTCTTC
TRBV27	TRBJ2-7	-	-	CASSFVRGYEQYF	TGTGCCAGCAGTTTCGTCAGGGGCTACGAGCAGTACTTC
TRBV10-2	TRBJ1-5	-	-	CASSARDSAQHF	TGCGCCAGCAGCGCACGTGACTCGGCCCAGCATTTT
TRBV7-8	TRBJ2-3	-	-	CASSILYTDTQYF	TGTGCCAGCAGCATCCTGTACACAGATACGCAGTATTTT
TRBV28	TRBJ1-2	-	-	CASSPRGRTNYGYTF	TGTGCCAGCAGTCCCCGCGGCAGGACGAACTATGGCTACACCTTC
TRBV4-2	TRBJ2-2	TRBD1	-	CASSQFHRTGGLTGELFF	TGTGCCAGCAGCCAATTCCACAGGACAGGGGGCCTCACCGGGGAGCTGTTTTTT
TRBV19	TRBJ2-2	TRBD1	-	CASSSLGDRGIGELFF	TGTGCCAGTAGTTCCCTTGGGGACAGGGGGATCGGGGAGCTGTTTTTT
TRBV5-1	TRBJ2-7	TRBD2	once	CASSLGVAGGSYEQYF	TGCGCCAGCAGCTTGGGGGTAGCGGGAGGGAGCTACGAGCAGTACTTC
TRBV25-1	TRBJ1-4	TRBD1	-	CASRETGRSEKLFF	TGTGCCAGCAGAGAGACAGGGCGGAGTGAAAAACTGTTTTTT
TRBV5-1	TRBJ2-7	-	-	CASRGQAPEQYF	TGCGCCAGCAGGGGTCAGGCCCCCGAGCAGTACTTC
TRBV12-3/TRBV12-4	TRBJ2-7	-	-	CASSFDSSYEQYF	TGTGCCAGCAGTTTCGACAGCTCCTACGAGCAGTACTTC